A single sample gave rise to the 14 T cell receptor beta chains below, sequenced in a study of blood T cell dynamics during melanoma immunotherapy. Assay: immunoSEQ multiplex PCR; the TCRdb copy retains only in-frame clones and omits some. Of approximately 6,900 clones in the sample, 84% were seen once. Time point here: pre-treatment baseline. Sequenced material: blood, taken from a patient treated with checkpoint blockade. The receptors were gathered from a human donor with melanoma.

The rearrangement joins TRBV5-5 to TRBJ2-7; D assignment may be TRBD1 or TRBD2 (6 bases each). CDR1 and CDR2 from the germline V gene are SGHKS and YYEKEE (reference sequence). The CDR3 sequence is 13 residues long. Between the trimmed V and J ends, which lost 0 bases and 7 bases, there was a span of 11 bases. CDR3 sequence (DNA): TGTGCCAGCAGCTTGGTGGGGGCGGGAGAGCAGTACTTC. Amino acids: CASSLVGAGEQYF. The variable domain in full, with the rest retrieved from reference TRBV5-5 and TRBJ2-7, is DAGVTQSPTHLIKTRGQQVTLRCSPISGHKSVSWYQQVLGQGPQFIFQYYEKEERGRGNFPDRFSARQFPNYSSELNVNALLLGDSALYLCASSLVGAGEQYFGPGTRLTVT.

The V and J genes are TRBV4-1 and TRBJ1-2, with a tentative D call TRBD1 (5 bases). V was cut by 6 bases and J by 1 base, with 15 bases left in between. Germline CDR1 MGHRA, CDR2 YSYEKL. The CDR3 has 15 amino acids. The CDR3 sequence: CASSPRDGNNYGYTF. Here the CDR3 DNA reads TGCGCCAGCAGTCCCCGGGACGGAAATAACTATGGCTACACCTTC.

The chain links TRBV11-2 to TRBJ2-3; D is undetermined. V gave up 1 base and J gave up 5 bases, with 10 bases separating them. CDR3 size: 14 residues. Per the germline V gene, CDR1 is SGHAT and CDR2 is FQNNGV. The CDR3 loop is CASSLARIQDTQYF. In DNA, the CDR3 is TGTGCCAGCAGCTTAGCCAGGATCCAAGATACGCAGTATTTT.

The chain employs TRBV28 and TRBJ1-4; weak D call: TRBD1 (5 bases). Per germline, CDR1 MDHEN and CDR2 SYDVKM. V lost 8 bases and J 10 bases, leaving 17 bases between the germline ends. The CDR3 runs to 13 residues. In DNA, the CDR3 is TGTGCCAGCGGTCCCGGACCCGGGGGAAAACTGTTTTTT. Translating it yields CASGPGPGGKLFF.

The chain has TRBV29-1 and TRBJ2-7, with 11 bases fitting TRBD1. CDR3 length: 13 amino acids. V shed 6 bases and J 4 bases; nucleotides not matched to a gene: 5. Germline CDR1 SQVTM, CDR2 ANQGSEA. CDR3 loop: CSVLGTGGYEQYF. CDR3 nucleotides: TGCAGCGTCCTGGGGACAGGGGGGTACGAGCAGTACTTC.

J is TRBJ2-7 and V is TRBV30; D is ambiguous. This CDR3 spans 14 amino acids. From germline, CDR1 is GTSNPN and CDR2 SVGIG (reference sequence). V shed 0 bases and J shed 2 bases, with 11 bases lying between them. The CDR3 reads CAWSVTGNPYEQYF. The CDR3 DNA follows: TGTGCCTGGAGTGTAACCGGAAACCCCTACGAGCAGTACTTC.

This chain uses TRBV29-1 with TRBJ2-2; TRBD1 matches 7 bases. With V trimmed by 1 base and J by 4 bases, 9 bases remained unmatched. The CDR3 sequence is 16 residues long. Germline assignment: CDR1 SQVTM and CDR2 ANQGSEA. In DNA form, the CDR3 reads TGCAGCGTTGAAGTGTCACAGGGGTCGGTCACCGGGGAGCTGTTTTTT. Its translation is CSVEVSQGSVTGELFF.

The chain employs TRBV10-3 and TRBJ1-3; D gene unclear. This CDR3 has 13 amino acids. V dropped 8 bases and J dropped 2 bases, with 10 bases sitting between them. Germline loops: CDR1 ENHRY, CDR2 SYGVKD. CDR3 sequence: CAIWFAPGNTIYF. The CDR3 DNA follows: TGTGCCATCTGGTTTGCCCCTGGAAACACCATATATTTT.

This clone was counted once. One end of the junction does not line up with germline, which may come from a read error. This CDR3 is also generated by other DNA sequences in the sample. The chain has TRBV28 and TRBJ1-2; D unresolved. CDR1 and CDR2 from the germline V gene are MDHEN and SYDVKM. The CDR3 consists of 13 residues. The CDR3 sequence is CASSFKWAYSYTF. In nucleotides, the CDR3 is TGCGCCAGCAGTTTTAAGTGGGCCTACAGCTACACCTTC.

The chain employs TRBV27 and TRBJ2-1; TRBD1 agrees at 10 bases. Germline CDR1 is MNHEY and CDR2 is SMNVEV (reference sequence). With 3 bases clipped from V and 4 bases from J, the junction kept 3 bases outside the gene matches. The CDR3 is made up of 15 amino acids. The CDR3 here is CASSLGQGPYNEQFF. For the CDR3, the DNA is TGTGCCAGCAGTTTGGGACAGGGGCCTTACAATGAGCAGTTCTTC.

The rearrangement links TRBV6-6 to TRBJ2-5; no clear D. The DNA matches TRBJ2-7 better at its end, which makes the J call doubtful. Germline V gene lookup returns CDR1 MNHNY and CDR2 SVGAGI (reference sequence). The CDR3 runs 16 residues. The CDR3 DNA sequence: TGTGCCAGCAGTTACTCTCCCGACTGGGGATCCTACGAGCAGTACTTC. Residues: CASSYSPDWGSYEQYF.

The J gene is TRBJ1-3, the V gene TRBV7-2, with D possibly TRBD1 on 5 matching bases. V lost 7 bases and J 0 bases, leaving 16 bases between the germline ends. CDR1 is SGHTA and CDR2 is FQGNSA in the germline V gene. The CDR3 contains 16 residues. CDR3 sequence: CASTRTGASSGNTIYF. DNA of the CDR3: TGTGCCAGCACCCGGACCGGGGCGAGCTCTGGAAACACCATATATTTT.

This chain joins TRBV11-2 and TRBJ1-5; D is uncertain. Trimming took off 4 bases at V and 4 bases at J, with 5 bases between the two ends. The germline V gene has CDR1 SGHAT and CDR2 FQNNGV. CDR3 length equals 12 residues. In DNA, the CDR3 is TGTGCCAGCAGCTCACCTAATCAGCCCCAGCATTTT. Translated: CASSSPNQPQHF. Filled out from reference TRBV11-2 and TRBJ1-5, the complete variable domain reads EAGVAQSPRYKIIEKRQSVAFWCNPISGHATLYWYQQILGQGPKLLIQFQNNGVVDDSQLPKDRFSAERLKGVDSTLKIQPAKLEDSAVYLCASSSPNQPQHFGDGTRLSIL.

The rearrangement joins TRBV5-1 to TRBJ1-4, with D perhaps matching TRBD1 (6 bases). Trimming took off 0 bases at V and 8 bases at J, with 17 bases between the two ends. CDR3 length: 16 residues. Germline values: CDR1 SGHRS, CDR2 YFSETQ. CDR3 nucleotides: TGCGCCAGCAGCTTGGCCAGGGGAGGGGTGGGAGAAAAACTGTTTTTT. Translation gives CASSLARGGVGEKLFF.